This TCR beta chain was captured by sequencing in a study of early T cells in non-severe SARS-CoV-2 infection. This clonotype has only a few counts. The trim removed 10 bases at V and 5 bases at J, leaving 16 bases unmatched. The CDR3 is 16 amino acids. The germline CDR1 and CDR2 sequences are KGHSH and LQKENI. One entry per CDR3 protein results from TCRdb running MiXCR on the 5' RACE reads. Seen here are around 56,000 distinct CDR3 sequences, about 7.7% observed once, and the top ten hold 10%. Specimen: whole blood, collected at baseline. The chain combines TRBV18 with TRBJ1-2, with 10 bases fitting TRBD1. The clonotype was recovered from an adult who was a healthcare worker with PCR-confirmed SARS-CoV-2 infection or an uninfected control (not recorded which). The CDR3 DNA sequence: TGTGCCAACTCGCCAACCACGGACAGGGGGAGATATGGCTACACCTTC. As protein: CANSPTTDRGRYGYTF.